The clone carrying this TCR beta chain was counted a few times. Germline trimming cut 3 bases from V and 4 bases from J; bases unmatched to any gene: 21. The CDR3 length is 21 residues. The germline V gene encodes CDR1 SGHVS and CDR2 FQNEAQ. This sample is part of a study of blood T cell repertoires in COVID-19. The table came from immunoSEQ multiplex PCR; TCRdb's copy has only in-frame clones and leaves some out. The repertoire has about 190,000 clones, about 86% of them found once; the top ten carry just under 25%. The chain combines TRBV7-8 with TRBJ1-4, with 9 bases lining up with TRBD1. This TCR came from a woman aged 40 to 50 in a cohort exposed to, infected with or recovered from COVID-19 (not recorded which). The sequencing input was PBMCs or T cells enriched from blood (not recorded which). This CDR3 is CASSFGQGLREIVGRNEKLFF. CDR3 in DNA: TGTGCCAGCAGCTTCGGACAGGGGCTAAGGGAAATAGTGGGGCGTAATGAAAAACTGTTTTTT.